These T cell receptor beta chains were read from a single sample in a study of blood T cell repertoires in COVID-19. Measured with immunoSEQ multiplex PCR; TCRdb has only the in-frame clones, and not every one. Among roughly 150,000 clones, around 88% were seen once, and the ten largest hold 5%. What was sequenced was peripheral blood. Receptors originate from a human donor in a cohort sampled during active COVID-19. Each CDR3 is given with its conserved first and last residue. The D gene is left open where the match is weak. Rows give clone size only sometimes, using once, few, many, or a class for an expanded clone.

CASSLGFPKQGTGELFF | TGCGCCAGCAGCTTAGGTTTTCCAAAACAGGGGACCGGGGAGCTGTTTTTT | TRBD1 | NA | TRBJ2-2 | TRBV5-1
CASSPPQGPQHF | TGTGCCAGTAGTCCCCCCCAGGGGCCCCAGCATTTT | NA | few | TRBJ1-5 | TRBV19
CASSSTVWTEAFF | TGTGCCAGCAGTTCGACAGTGTGGACTGAAGCTTTCTTT | NA | NA | TRBJ1-1 | TRBV27
CASSSNVPGGRKTQYF | TGTGCCAGCAGTTCCAATGTTCCAGGGGGAAGGAAGACCCAGTACTTC | TRBD1 | few | TRBJ2-5 | TRBV28
CASSPQEGPLNTEAFF | TGTGCCAGCAGCCCTCAGGAGGGGCCCTTGAACACTGAAGCTTTCTTT | NA | once | TRBJ1-1 | TRBV7-9
CASSTGQGINEQYF | TGTGCCAGCAGCACCGGACAGGGGATCAACGAGCAGTACTTC | TRBD1 | NA | TRBJ2-7 | TRBV7-6
CATSRDDRAGETQYF | TGTGCCACCAGCAGGGACGACAGGGCCGGAGAGACCCAGTACTTC | TRBD1 | NA | TRBJ2-5 | TRBV15
CASSQAQDREEQYF | TGTGCCAGCAGCCAAGCGCAGGATCGGGAGGAGCAGTACTTC | NA | NA | TRBJ2-7 | TRBV3-1/TRBV3-2
CASSPGLAPSYEQYF | TGCGCCAGCAGCCCGGGACTAGCTCCCTCCTACGAGCAGTACTTC | TRBD2 | NA | TRBJ2-7 | TRBV4-1
CASSLSLGLIAYEQYF | TGTGCCAGCAGTTTATCACTGGGACTTATCGCCTACGAGCAGTACTTC | NA | NA | TRBJ2-7 | TRBV27
CSVLTGARNTGELFF | TGCAGCGTTCTCACAGGGGCGAGGAACACCGGGGAGCTGTTTTTT | TRBD1 | once | TRBJ2-2 | TRBV29-1
CASSPSGGASGEQFF | TGTGCCAGCAGCCCAAGCGGGGGGGCCTCCGGTGAGCAGTTCTTC | TRBD2 | NA | TRBJ2-1 | TRBV7-9
CASSYWASGGQETQYF | TGTGCCAGCAGTTACTGGGCTAGCGGGGGCCAAGAGACCCAGTACTTC | TRBD2 | NA | TRBJ2-5 | TRBV6-6
CASSQRSGSLEQYF | TGTGCCAGCAGCCAACGTAGCGGGAGTCTCGAGCAGTACTTC | TRBD2 | NA | TRBJ2-7 | TRBV3-1/TRBV3-2
CASSLAGPSETQYF | TGTGCCAGCAGCTTAGCGGGCCCGTCAGAGACCCAGTACTTC | NA | NA | TRBJ2-5 | TRBV7-2
CASSPQRGGFTDTQYF | TGTGCCAGCAGCCCCCAGCGGGGGGGTTTTACAGATACGCAGTATTTT | TRBD2 | NA | TRBJ2-3 | TRBV7-8
CASSYSLLRPEQYF | TGTGCCAGCAGTTACTCCCTACTGCGCCCCGAGCAGTACTTC | NA | NA | TRBJ2-7 | TRBV6-5
CASSFLRGSYEQYF | TGTGCCAGCAGTTTTTTACGGGGCTCCTACGAGCAGTACTTC | NA | NA | TRBJ2-7 | TRBV28
CASSIGGDSNQPQHF | TGTGCCAGTAGTATCGGAGGGGATAGCAATCAGCCCCAGCATTTT | NA | NA | TRBJ1-5 | TRBV19
CSVLTGQVMSEQYF | TGCAGCGTTCTTACGGGACAGGTGATGTCGGAGCAGTACTTC | TRBD1 | once | TRBJ2-7 | TRBV29-1
CASSPPGTPAYEQYF | TGCGCCAGCAGTCCTCCAGGGACACCGGCCTACGAGCAGTACTTC | NA | NA | TRBJ2-7 | TRBV10-2
CASSPTQETQYF | TGCGCCAGCAGCCCTACCCAAGAGACCCAGTACTTC | NA | NA | TRBJ2-5 | TRBV5-1
CASSQEDRLSYEQYF | TGCGCCAGCAGCCAAGAAGACAGACTCTCCTACGAGCAGTACTTC | NA | NA | TRBJ2-7 | TRBV4-1
CASSFVGGGYGYTF | TGTGCCAGCAGCTTTGTGGGCGGAGGCTATGGCTACACCTTC | NA | once | TRBJ1-2 | TRBV7-9
CASSSLGAVNTEAFF | TGTGCCAGCAGTTCCCTGGGGGCGGTGAACACTGAAGCTTTCTTT | NA | NA | TRBJ1-1 | TRBV28
CASSKQGLDTEAFF | TGTGCCAGCTCCAAACAGGGCCTGGACACTGAAGCTTTCTTT | NA | NA | TRBJ1-1 | TRBV18
CASSLLQGQNQETQYF | TGTGCCAGCAGCTTACTCCAAGGACAGAACCAAGAGACCCAGTACTTC | NA | NA | TRBJ2-5 | TRBV13
CAWSVRFGGGSYEQYF | TGTGCCTGGAGTGTTAGGTTTGGGGGGGGGTCCTACGAGCAGTACTTC | TRBD2 | NA | TRBJ2-7 | TRBV30
CAIGEQGAEHEQYF | TGTGCCATCGGGGAACAGGGGGCCGAGCACGAGCAGTACTTC | TRBD1 | NA | TRBJ2-7 | TRBV10-3
CAISEFGGGSPEAFF | TGTGCCATCAGTGAGTTCGGAGGGGGCAGTCCTGAAGCTTTCTTT | TRBD1 | NA | TRBJ1-1 | TRBV10-3
CASSEVAASTDTQYF | TGTGCCAGCAGTGAAGTCGCTGCGAGCACAGATACGCAGTATTTT | NA | NA | TRBJ2-3 | TRBV6-4
CASSAVAGSGTDTQYF | TGTGCCAGCAGTGCGGTAGCCGGGTCTGGCACAGATACGCAGTATTTT | NA | few | TRBJ2-3 | TRBV6-1
CAWSVQVNQPQHF | TGTGCCTGGAGTGTACAGGTAAATCAGCCCCAGCATTTT | NA | NA | TRBJ1-5 | TRBV30
CASSPGQGDGNEKLFF | TGTGCCAGCAGCCCGGGACAGGGGGACGGTAATGAAAAACTGTTTTTT | TRBD1 | NA | TRBJ1-4 | TRBV5-5
CAISGGEETQYF | TGTGCCATCAGTGGCGGTGAAGAGACCCAGTACTTC | NA | NA | TRBJ2-5 | TRBV10-3
CSASSPSGGMGQETQYF | TGCAGTGCTAGTTCTCCTAGCGGGGGGATGGGCCAAGAGACCCAGTACTTC | TRBD2 | NA | TRBJ2-5 | TRBV20-1
CATSRDSGYGNTIYF | TGTGCCACCAGCAGAGATTCGGGATATGGAAACACCATATATTTT | NA | NA | TRBJ1-3 | TRBV15
CASSDPREGRLGPQHF | TGTGCCAGCAGTGATCCTCGAGAGGGTCGGCTAGGGCCCCAGCATTTT | NA | NA | TRBJ1-5 | TRBV2
CASSLAGRDTQYF | TGCGCCAGCTCCCTAGCGGGAAGAGATACGCAGTATTTT | TRBD2 | NA | TRBJ2-3 | TRBV5-1
CASSPQRVRTGELFF | TGTGCCAGCTCACCACAGCGGGTTAGAACCGGGGAGCTGTTTTTT | NA | once | TRBJ2-2 | TRBV18
CASSLMTSGGGELFF | TGTGCCAGCAGTTTAATGACTAGCGGGGGCGGGGAGCTGTTTTTT | TRBD2 | NA | TRBJ2-2 | TRBV27
CASSQDGGGSLGGEQYF | TGTGCCAGCAGCCAAGACGGGGGGGGGTCCCTTGGGGGAGAGCAGTACTTC | TRBD2 | NA | TRBJ2-7 | TRBV3-1/TRBV3-2
CASSLRWTAARPQHF | TGTGCCAGCAGTTTAAGGTGGACAGCGGCCAGGCCCCAGCATTTT | NA | NA | TRBJ1-5 | TRBV28
CASSPRAGGPYEQYF | TGTGCCAGCTCACCAAGGGCAGGGGGACCCTACGAGCAGTACTTC | TRBD1 | NA | TRBJ2-7 | TRBV18
CASSRDRGQETQYF | TGCGCCAGCTCTCGGGACAGGGGGCAAGAGACCCAGTACTTC | TRBD1 | NA | TRBJ2-5 | TRBV10-2
CASSVGGGRGYQETQYF | TGTGCCAGCAGCGTAGGAGGAGGCAGGGGGTACCAAGAGACCCAGTACTTC | TRBD1 | NA | TRBJ2-5 | TRBV9
CASSLSKGQPPKEQYF | TGTGCCAGCAGTTTATCGAAAGGACAGCCCCCAAAGGAGCAGTACTTC | NA | once | TRBJ2-7 | TRBV27
CASSLNGGMNTGELFF | TGTGCCAGCAGCTTAAACGGCGGTATGAACACCGGGGAGCTGTTTTTT | NA | NA | TRBJ2-2 | TRBV7-3
CASSLPSRIVRGEQYF | TGTGCCAGCAGCTTACCTTCTAGAATTGTACGAGGTGAGCAGTACTTC | NA | NA | TRBJ2-7 | TRBV11-2
CASSQHRGGSPLHF | TGTGCCAGCAGTCAGCACAGGGGTGGTTCACCCCTCCACTTT | TRBD1 | few | TRBJ1-6 | TRBV27